The source of this T cell receptor beta chain is a study of T-cell reconstitution after alpha-beta-depleted transplantation in children. It was with unique molecular identifiers that the TCRbeta library was prepared. Each CDR3 protein is one row after TCRdb ran MiXCR on the PCR reads. The table has some 590,000 distinct CDR3 sequences, roughly a tenth seen once. Losses at the gene ends were 0 bases for V and 0 bases for J; bases not matched to a gene: 8. From germline, CDR1 is SGHRS and CDR2 YFSETQ. The CDR3 sequence is 18 residues long. This clonotype was picked up many times. This rearrangement joins TRBV5-1 to TRBJ2-1; 8 bases are shared with TRBD2. The TCR sequence derives from a human donor who donated a stem cell graft to a child with acute myeloid leukemia. The specimen comprised PBMCs from the stem cell graft donor, sampled from the stem cell graft. DNA of the CDR3: TGCGCCAGCAGCTTGGTTAGGGCGGGAGGAAGCTCCTACAATGAGCAGTTCTTC. Amino acids: CASSLVRAGGSSYNEQFF.